This entry describes one T cell receptor beta chain. The data were taken from a study of cytomegalovirus exposure and HLA in healthy donors. There are 14 residues in the CDR3. With 5 bases removed from V and 5 bases from J, the gap between germline ends came to 17 bases. Germline CDR1 SGHRS, CDR2 YFSETQ. Primers: 60 Vbeta forward and 13 Jbeta reverse. Measured with immunoSEQ multiplex PCR; TCRdb has only the in-frame clones, and not every one. The table includes about 79,000 clones, around 71% detected once. The receptor was isolated from a man aged 55 to 70 in good health and CMV-seronegative. The source material was PBMCs. The V and J genes are TRBV5-1 and TRBJ2-7; weak D call: TRBD2 (7 bases). CDR3 nucleotides: TGCGCCAGCAGGCAGTGGGGGGGCTCGGACGAGCAGTACTTC. The encoded protein is CASRQWGGSDEQYF.